What follows describes a single T cell receptor beta chain. No cognate antigen has been identified for it. Base quality data are lacking; no much larger clone is found one base away. Separate from the roughly 650-subject first cohort, the validation cohort of 90 to 150 subjects was the group to which the donors belonged. This record comes from a study of cytomegalovirus exposure and HLA in healthy donors (dated by TCRdb to 2016 to 2017). For the wider study: According to a later analysis, one platform produced both the 120 validation repertoires and the 666 repertoires of the first cohort. In addition to the first cohort of around 670 subjects, a separate validation cohort of about 120 different subjects was used. High-throughput TCR immunosequencing, statistical association of individual TCRs with disease status, and machine learning were combined to predict cytomegalovirus infection status. The aim of the study was to test whether cataloging public T cell receptors could identify signatures of past pathogen exposure. Points the paper makes about the study in general: The authors suggested that the approach could potentially be generalized to other disease states and immunological phenotypes. The validation cohort had no HLA typing available for a later analysis, so co-occurrence within that cohort was assessed over all 120 or so repertoires. In both the original and validation cohorts, the classifier was reported to diagnose cytomegalovirus status with high specificity and sensitivity. Across donors, most TCR sequences were observed very rarely, whereas some public TCRs were present in many individuals. Of the cluster scores, about 94% were above 0 in a later analysis, which found that TCRs clustered in the first cohort also tended to co-occur in the roughly 130 validation repertoires. In vitro tests confirmed that three of the cytomegalovirus-associated TCR beta chains recognize cytomegalovirus antigens. In the study, 150 to 200 TCR beta chains were listed as associated with cytomegalovirus.

The library was made by the immunoSEQ multiplex PCR assay. The published analysis was carried out like this. A statistical classification framework was developed to diagnose cytomegalovirus status using the catalog of TCR beta chain sequences. TCRdb holds this immuneACCESS table with in-frame rearrangements only. Some clones are missing; in checked studies, unresolved V genes explain under half, and the rest has no known cause. The V and J calls and the clone size are those of that table, but D and trimming were determined from the DNA. This sample is represented by about 150,000 clones; around 84% of them were singletons. Of the sample, 2% to 2.5% is held by the ten largest clones. The V end loses 6 bases and the J end loses 2 bases, and a stretch of 14 bases separates them. The CDR3 contains 15 residues, cysteine and phenylalanine counted. The sequence is cut down to CDR3 DNA, 45 bases in frame from base 1. CDR1 and CDR2 are read off the germline V gene (reference sequence) as LNHDA and SQIVND.

The specimen was PBMCs. The chain uses TRBV19 and TRBJ1-3; no confident D gene assignment can be made. The clonotype was recovered from a human donor in good health. In nucleotides, the sequence is TGTGCCAGTAGGCTTGGAGGTTTCACTGGAAACACCATATATTTT. Translated, it reads CASRLGGFTGNTIYF.